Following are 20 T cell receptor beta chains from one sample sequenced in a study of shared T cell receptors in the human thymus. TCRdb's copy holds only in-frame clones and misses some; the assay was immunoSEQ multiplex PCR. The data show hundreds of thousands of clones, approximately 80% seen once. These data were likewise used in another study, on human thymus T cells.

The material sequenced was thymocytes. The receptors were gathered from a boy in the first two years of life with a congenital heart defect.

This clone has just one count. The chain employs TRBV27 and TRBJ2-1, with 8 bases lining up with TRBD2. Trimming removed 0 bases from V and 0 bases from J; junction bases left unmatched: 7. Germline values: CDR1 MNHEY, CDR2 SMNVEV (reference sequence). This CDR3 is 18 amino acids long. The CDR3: CASSLSSLSGISYNEQFF. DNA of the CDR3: TGTGCCAGCAGTTTATCCTCTCTTAGCGGGATCTCCTACAATGAGCAGTTCTTC.

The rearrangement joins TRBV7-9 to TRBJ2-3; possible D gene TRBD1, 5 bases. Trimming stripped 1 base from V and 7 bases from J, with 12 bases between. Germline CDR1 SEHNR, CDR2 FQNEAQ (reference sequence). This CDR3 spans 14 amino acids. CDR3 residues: CASSLVAQGNTQYF. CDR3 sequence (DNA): TGTGCCAGCAGCTTAGTGGCCCAGGGAAATACGCAGTATTTT. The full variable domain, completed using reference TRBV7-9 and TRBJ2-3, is DTGVSQNPRHKITKRGQNVTFRCDPISEHNRLYWYRQTLGQGPEFLTYFQNEAQLEKSRLLSDRFSAERPKGSFSTLEIQRTEQGDSAMYLCASSLVAQGNTQYFGPGTRLTVL.

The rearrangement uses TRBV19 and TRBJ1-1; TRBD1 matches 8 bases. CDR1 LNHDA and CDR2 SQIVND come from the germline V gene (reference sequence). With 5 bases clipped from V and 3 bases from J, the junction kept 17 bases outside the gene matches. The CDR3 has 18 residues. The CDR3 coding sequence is TGTGCCAGTAGTCTAACCCGAATGAAGACAGGGGAGGACACTGAAGCTTTCTTT. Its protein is CASSLTRMKTGEDTEAFF.

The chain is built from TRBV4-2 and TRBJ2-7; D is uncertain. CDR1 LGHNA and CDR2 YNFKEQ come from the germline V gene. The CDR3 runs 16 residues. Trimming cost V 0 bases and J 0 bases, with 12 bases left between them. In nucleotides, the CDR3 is TGTGCCAGCAGCCAAGAGTGTCTAGTAAGCTCCTACGAGCAGTACTTC. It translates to CASSQECLVSSYEQYF.

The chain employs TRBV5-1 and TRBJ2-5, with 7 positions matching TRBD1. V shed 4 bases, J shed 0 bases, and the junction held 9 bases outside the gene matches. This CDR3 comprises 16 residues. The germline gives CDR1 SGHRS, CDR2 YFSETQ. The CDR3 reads CASSRYGTEYQETQYF. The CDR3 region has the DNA TGCGCCAGCAGCAGGTACGGGACAGAGTACCAAGAGACCCAGTACTTC.

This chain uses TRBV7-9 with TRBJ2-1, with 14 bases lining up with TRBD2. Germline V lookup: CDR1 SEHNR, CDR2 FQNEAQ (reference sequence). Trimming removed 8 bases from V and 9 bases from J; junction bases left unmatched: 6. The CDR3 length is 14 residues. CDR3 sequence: CASAPTSGRGEQFF. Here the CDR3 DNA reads TGTGCCAGCGCCCCGACTAGCGGGAGGGGTGAGCAGTTCTTC.

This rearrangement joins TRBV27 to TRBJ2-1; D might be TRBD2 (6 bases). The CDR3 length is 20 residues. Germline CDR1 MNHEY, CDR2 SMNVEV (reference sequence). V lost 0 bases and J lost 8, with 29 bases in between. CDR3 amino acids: CASSLSALPRGTPLDDEQFF. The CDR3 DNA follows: TGTGCCAGCAGTTTATCGGCCCTCCCCCGGGGGACCCCTTTGGACGATGAGCAGTTCTTC.

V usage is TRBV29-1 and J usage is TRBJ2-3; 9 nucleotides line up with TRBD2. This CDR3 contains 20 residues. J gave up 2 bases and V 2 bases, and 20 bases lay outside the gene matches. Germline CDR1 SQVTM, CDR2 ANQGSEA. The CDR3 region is CSVERGEAGGVPPSTDTQYF. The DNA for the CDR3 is TGCAGCGTTGAAAGGGGGGAAGCGGGAGGCGTCCCTCCCTCCACAGATACGCAGTATTTT.

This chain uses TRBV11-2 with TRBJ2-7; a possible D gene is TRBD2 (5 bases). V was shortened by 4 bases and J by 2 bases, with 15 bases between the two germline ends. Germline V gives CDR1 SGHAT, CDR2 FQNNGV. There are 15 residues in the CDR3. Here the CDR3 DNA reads TGTGCCAGCAGCTCCCCGGTGGAGGTTCCCTACGAGCAGTACTTC. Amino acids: CASSSPVEVPYEQYF.

CDR3 sequence (DNA): TGTGCCAGCAGCCAGAACTTTTACAATGAGCAGTTCTTC. Translated, it gives CASSQNFYNEQFF. This rearrangement joins TRBV4-2 to TRBJ2-1; no clear D. The CDR3 sequence is 13 residues long. CDR1 LGHNA and CDR2 YNFKEQ come from the germline V gene. The V gene lost 3 bases and the J gene lost 4 bases, with 7 bases spanning the gap.

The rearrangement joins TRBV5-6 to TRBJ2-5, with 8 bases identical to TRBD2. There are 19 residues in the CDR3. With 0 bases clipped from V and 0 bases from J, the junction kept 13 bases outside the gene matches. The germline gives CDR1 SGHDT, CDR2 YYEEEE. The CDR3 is CASSLAGWLAGLYQETQYF. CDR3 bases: TGTGCCAGCAGCTTGGCGGGGTGGCTAGCGGGTTTGTACCAAGAGACCCAGTACTTC.

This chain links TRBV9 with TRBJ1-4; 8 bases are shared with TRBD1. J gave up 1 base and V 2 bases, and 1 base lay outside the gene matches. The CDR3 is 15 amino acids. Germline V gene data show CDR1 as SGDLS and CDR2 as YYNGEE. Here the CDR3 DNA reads TGTGCCAGCAGCGTTGACAGGGGAACTAATGAAAAACTGTTTTTT. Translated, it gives CASSVDRGTNEKLFF.

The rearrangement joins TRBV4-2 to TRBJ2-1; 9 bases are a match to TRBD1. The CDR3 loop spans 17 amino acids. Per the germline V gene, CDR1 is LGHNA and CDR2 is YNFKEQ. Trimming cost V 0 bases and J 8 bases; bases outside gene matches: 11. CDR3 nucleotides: TGTGCCAGCAGCCAAGATTGGGGGGGACAGGGTGGAGATGAGCAGTTCTTC. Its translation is CASSQDWGGQGGDEQFF.

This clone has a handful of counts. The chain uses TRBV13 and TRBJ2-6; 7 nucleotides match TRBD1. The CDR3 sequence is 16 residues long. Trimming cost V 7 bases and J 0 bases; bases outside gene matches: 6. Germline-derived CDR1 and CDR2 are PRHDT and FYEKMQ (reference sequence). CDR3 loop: CASNQGTASGANVLTF. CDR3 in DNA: TGTGCCAGCAACCAGGGGACAGCCTCTGGGGCCAACGTCCTGACTTTC.

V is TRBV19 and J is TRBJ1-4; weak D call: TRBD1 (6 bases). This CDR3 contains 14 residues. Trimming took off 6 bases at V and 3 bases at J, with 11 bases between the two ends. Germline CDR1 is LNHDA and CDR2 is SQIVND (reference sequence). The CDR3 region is CASRGGRANEKLFF. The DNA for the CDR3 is TGTGCCAGTAGAGGGGGTCGGGCTAATGAAAAACTGTTTTTT. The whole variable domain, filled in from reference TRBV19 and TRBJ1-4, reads DGGITQSPKYLFRKEGQNVTLSCEQNLNHDAMYWYRQDPGQGLRLIYYSQIVNDFQKGDIAEGYSVSREKKESFPLTVTSAQKNPTAFYLCASRGGRANEKLFFGSGTQLSVL.

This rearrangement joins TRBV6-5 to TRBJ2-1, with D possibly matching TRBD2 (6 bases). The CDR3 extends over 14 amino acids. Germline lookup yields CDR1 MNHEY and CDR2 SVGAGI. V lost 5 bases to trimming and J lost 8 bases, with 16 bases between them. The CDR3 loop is CASSPSPREDEQFF. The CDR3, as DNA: TGTGCCAGCAGTCCCTCCCCCAGGGAGGATGAGCAGTTCTTC.

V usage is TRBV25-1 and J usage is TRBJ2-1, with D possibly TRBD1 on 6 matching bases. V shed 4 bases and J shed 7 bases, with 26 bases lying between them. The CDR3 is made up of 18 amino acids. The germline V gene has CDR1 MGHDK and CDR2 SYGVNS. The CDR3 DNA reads TGTGCCAGCAGTGTCCTCGCCCCCGGCGTATTAAGGGGGAATGAGCAGTTCTTC. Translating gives CASSVLAPGVLRGNEQFF.

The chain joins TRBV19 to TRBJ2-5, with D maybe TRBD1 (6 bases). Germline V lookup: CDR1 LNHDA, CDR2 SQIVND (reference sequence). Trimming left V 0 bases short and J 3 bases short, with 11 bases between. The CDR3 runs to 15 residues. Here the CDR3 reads CASSIDDRFEETQYF. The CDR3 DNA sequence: TGTGCCAGTAGTATAGACGACAGGTTTGAAGAGACCCAGTACTTC.

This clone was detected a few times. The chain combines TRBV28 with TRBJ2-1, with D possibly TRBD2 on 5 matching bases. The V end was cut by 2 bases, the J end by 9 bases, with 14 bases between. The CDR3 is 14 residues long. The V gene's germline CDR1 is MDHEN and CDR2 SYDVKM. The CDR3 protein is CASSLREGPGEQFF. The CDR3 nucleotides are TGTGCCAGCAGTTTACGAGAGGGCCCAGGTGAGCAGTTCTTC.

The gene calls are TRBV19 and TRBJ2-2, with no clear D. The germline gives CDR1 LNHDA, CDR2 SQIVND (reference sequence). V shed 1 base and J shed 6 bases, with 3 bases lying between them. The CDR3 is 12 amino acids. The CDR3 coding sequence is TGTGCCAGTAGTATAGGGCCCGGGGAGCTGTTTTTT. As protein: CASSIGPGELFF.